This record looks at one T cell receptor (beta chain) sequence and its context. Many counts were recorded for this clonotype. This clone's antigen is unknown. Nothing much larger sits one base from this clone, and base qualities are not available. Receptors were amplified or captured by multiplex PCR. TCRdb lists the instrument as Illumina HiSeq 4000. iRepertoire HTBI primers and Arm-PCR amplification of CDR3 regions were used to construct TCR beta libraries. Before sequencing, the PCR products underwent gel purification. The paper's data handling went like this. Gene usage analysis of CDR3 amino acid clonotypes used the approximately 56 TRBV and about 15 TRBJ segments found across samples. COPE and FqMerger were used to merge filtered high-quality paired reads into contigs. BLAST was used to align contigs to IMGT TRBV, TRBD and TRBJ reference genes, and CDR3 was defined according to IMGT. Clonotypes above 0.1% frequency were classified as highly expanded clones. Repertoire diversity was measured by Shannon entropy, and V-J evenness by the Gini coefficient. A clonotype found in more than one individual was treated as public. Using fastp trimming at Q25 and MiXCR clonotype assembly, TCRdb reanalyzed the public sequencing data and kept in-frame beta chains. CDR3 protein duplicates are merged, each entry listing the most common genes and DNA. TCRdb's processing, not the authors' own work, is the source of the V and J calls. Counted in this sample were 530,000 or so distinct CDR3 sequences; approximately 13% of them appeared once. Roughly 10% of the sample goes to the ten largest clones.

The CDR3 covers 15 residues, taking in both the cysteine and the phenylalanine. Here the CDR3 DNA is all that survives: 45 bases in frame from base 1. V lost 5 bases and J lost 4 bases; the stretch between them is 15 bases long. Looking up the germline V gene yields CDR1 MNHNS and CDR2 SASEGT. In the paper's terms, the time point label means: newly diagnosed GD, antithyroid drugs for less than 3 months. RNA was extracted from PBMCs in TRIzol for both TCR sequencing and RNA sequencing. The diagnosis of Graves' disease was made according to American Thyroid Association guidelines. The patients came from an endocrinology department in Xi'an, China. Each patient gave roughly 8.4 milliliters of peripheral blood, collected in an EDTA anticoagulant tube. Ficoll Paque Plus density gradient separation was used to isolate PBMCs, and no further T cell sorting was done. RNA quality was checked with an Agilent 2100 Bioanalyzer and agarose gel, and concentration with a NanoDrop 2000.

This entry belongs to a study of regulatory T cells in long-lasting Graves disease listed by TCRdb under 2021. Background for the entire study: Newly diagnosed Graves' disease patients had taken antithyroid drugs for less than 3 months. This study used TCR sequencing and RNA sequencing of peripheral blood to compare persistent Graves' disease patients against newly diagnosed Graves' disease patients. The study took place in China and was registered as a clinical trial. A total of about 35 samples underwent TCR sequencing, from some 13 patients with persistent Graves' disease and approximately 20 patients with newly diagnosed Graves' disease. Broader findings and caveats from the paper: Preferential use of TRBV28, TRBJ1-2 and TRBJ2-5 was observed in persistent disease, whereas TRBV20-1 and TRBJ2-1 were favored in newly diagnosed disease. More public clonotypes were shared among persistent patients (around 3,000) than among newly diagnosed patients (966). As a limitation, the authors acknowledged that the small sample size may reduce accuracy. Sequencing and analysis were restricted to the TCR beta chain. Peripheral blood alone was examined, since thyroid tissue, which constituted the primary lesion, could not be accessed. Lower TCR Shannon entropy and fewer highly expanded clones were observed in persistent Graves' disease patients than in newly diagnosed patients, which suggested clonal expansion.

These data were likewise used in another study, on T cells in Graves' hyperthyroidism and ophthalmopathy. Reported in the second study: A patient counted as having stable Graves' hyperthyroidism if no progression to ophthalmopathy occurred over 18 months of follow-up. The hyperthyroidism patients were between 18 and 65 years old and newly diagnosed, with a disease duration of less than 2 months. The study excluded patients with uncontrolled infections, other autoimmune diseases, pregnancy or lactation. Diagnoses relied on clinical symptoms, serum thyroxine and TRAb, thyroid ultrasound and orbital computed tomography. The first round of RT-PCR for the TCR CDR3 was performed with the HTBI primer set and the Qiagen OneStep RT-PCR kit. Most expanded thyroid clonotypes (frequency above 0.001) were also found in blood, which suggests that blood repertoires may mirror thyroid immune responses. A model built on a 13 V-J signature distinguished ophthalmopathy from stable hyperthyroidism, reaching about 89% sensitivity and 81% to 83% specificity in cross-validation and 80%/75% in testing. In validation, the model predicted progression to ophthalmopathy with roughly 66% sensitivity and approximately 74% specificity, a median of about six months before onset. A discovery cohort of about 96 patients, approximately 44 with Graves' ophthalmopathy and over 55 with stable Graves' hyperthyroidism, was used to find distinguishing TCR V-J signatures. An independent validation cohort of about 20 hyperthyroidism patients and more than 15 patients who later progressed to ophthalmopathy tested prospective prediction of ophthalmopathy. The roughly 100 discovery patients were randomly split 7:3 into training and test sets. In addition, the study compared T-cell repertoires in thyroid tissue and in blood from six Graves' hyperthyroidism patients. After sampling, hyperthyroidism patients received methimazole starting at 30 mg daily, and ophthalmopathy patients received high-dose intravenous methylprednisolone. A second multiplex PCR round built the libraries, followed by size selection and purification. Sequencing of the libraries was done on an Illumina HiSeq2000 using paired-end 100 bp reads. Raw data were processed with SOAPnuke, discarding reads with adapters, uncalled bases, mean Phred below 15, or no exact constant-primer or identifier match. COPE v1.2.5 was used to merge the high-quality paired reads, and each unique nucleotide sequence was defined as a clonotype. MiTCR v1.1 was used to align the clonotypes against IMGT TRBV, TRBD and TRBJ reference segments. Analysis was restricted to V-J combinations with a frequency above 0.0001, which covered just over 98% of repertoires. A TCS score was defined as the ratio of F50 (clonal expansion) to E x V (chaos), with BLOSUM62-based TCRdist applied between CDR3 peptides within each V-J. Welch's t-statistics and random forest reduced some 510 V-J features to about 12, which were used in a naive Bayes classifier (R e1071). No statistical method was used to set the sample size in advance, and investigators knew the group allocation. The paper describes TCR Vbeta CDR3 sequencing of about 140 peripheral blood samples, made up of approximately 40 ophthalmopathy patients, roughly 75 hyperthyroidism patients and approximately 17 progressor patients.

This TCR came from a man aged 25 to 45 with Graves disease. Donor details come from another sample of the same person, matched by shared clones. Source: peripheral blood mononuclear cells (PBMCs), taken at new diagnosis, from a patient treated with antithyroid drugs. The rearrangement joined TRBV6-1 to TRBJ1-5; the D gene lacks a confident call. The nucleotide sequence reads TGTGCCAGCAGTCAAAGCCCGACGGGGAATCAGCCCCAGCATTTT. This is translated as CASSQSPTGNQPQHF.